Described below is a single T cell receptor beta chain sequence and its context. The data derive from a study of blood T cell repertoires in COVID-19. Study background: Whether acute or convalescent, the COVID-19 samples came from the United States, Italy and Spain. Sample material is recorded as cDNA or gDNA derived from T cells, B-cell-depleted T cells, or PBMCs.

In the authors' workflow: Reference gene primer amplification gave nucleated cell count estimates. This table comes from immunoSEQ multiplex PCR, and its TCRdb copy is limited to in-frame clones, with some not included. V, J and clone size derive from that table, while D and trimming were established from the DNA sequence. The sample yields some 160,000 clones, 70% to 90% seen once. The CDR3 totals 18 residues. V lost 0 bases and J lost 3, with 17 bases in between. CDR1 and CDR2 (germline): SNHLY, FYNNEI. Sequencing input: peripheral blood. This receptor was identified in a man between 60 and 75 years old with acute or convalescent COVID-19. The chain couples TRBV2 to TRBJ1-4; the D gene is possibly TRBD1 (6 bases). The CDR3 DNA is TGTGCCAGCAGTGAAGCTCTGGGGGCCAGGGCGGCTAATGAAAAACTGTTTTTT. Protein: CASSEALGARAANEKLFF.